A single sample gave rise to the 28 T cell receptor beta chains below, sequenced in a study of blood T cell repertoires in COVID-19. Method: immunoSEQ multiplex PCR; TCRdb's copy keeps in-frame clones and lacks some. The table has about 100,000 clones, about four fifths seen once; the top ten hold about 4.5%. Sequencing input: peripheral blood. The source of these receptors is a man aged 65 to 85 with acute or convalescent COVID-19.

The rearrangement links TRBV6-5 to TRBJ1-1; 7 nucleotides match TRBD1. V lost 6 bases, J lost 0 bases, and 4 bases stayed unmatched. There are 14 residues in the CDR3. Germline V lookup: CDR1 MNHEY, CDR2 SVGAGI. DNA for the CDR3: TGTGCCAGCAGGACGACAGGGATGAACACTGAAGCTTTCTTT. Translation: CASRTTGMNTEAFF.

CDR3 sequence (DNA): TGTGCCAGCAGCCGGCGGGGAAATGCCGGGCGTTGGTACGAGCAGTACTTC. It is translated as CASSRRGNAGRWYEQYF. This chain links TRBV7-2 with TRBJ2-7, with a possible D match to TRBD2 (6 bases). The CDR3 extends over 17 amino acids. V lost 5 bases and J lost 4, with 24 bases in between. Germline V gene sequence: CDR1 SGHTA, CDR2 FQGNSA. The full variable domain, completed using reference TRBV7-2 and TRBJ2-7, is GAGVSQSPSNKVTEKGKDVELRCDPISGHTALYWYRQSLGQGLEFLIYFQGNSAPDKSGLPSDRFSAERTGGSVSTLTIQRTQQEDSAVYLCASSRRGNAGRWYEQYFGPGTRLTVT.

This chain joins TRBV3-1 (or the pseudogene TRBV3-2) and TRBJ2-3; 10 nucleotides agree with TRBD2. Germline V CDR1 and CDR2: LGHDT, YNNKEL (reference sequence). Trimming at V came to 4 bases and at J to 1 base, leaving 2 bases not matched to a gene. The CDR3 loop spans 15 amino acids. Written as DNA, the CDR3 is TGTGCCAGCAGCCCCGGACTAGCGGGCACAGATACGCAGTATTTT. This sequence encodes CASSPGLAGTDTQYF.

This chain joins TRBV19 and TRBJ1-4; no definite D call. CDR1 LNHDA and CDR2 SQIVND come from the germline V gene (reference sequence). Trimming pared 5 bases from V and 2 bases from J, leaving 9 bases between. CDR3 length: 14 residues. CDR3 nucleotide sequence: TGTGCCAGTAGTTACCGGGTTACTAATGAAAAACTGTTTTTT. Translation: CASSYRVTNEKLFF.

This sequence joins TRBV3-1 (or the pseudogene TRBV3-2) and TRBJ1-2; TRBD1 aligns across 10 bases. This CDR3 has 16 amino acids. The V segment lost 5 bases and the J segment 8 bases; nucleotides outside the gene matches: 14. The germline CDR1 and CDR2 sequences are LGHDT and YNNKEL (reference sequence). The CDR3 loop is CASSLNVGQGGSGYTF. The CDR3 nucleotides are TGTGCCAGCAGCTTAAATGTCGGACAGGGGGGGTCCGGCTACACCTTC.

This chain links TRBV14 with TRBJ1-5; D not resolved. Deletions cut 4 bases from V and 6 bases from J, with 7 bases between. The CDR3 extends over 12 amino acids. Germline V gene lookup returns CDR1 SGHDN and CDR2 FVKESK. The CDR3, as DNA: TGTGCCAGCAGCCTTGGGAGTCAGCCCCAGCATTTT. It is translated as CASSLGSQPQHF. Full variable domain (remainder filled in from reference TRBV14 and TRBJ1-5): EAGVTQFPSHSVIEKGQTVTLRCDPISGHDNLYWYRRVMGKEIKFLLHFVKESKQDESGMPNNRFLAERTGGTYSTLKVQPAELEDSGVYFCASSLGSQPQHFGDGTRLSIL.

The chain recombines TRBV19 with TRBJ1-1; 7 bases agree with TRBD1. V dropped 5 bases and J dropped 1; count of bases not matched to a gene: 7. From germline, CDR1 is LNHDA and CDR2 SQIVND (reference sequence). The CDR3 spans 15 residues. CDR3 amino acids: CASSLLTGRNTEAFF. Here the CDR3 DNA reads TGTGCCAGTAGTCTTTTGACAGGGAGGAACACTGAAGCTTTCTTT. Drawing the rest from reference TRBV19 and TRBJ1-1, the complete variable domain is DGGITQSPKYLFRKEGQNVTLSCEQNLNHDAMYWYRQDPGQGLRLIYYSQIVNDFQKGDIAEGYSVSREKKESFPLTVTSAQKNPTAFYLCASSLLTGRNTEAFFGQGTRLTVV.

The chain uses TRBV5-6 and TRBJ2-1; D is possibly TRBD1 (6 bases). There are 16 residues in the CDR3. The V end lost 5 bases, the J end lost 0 bases, and 15 bases lay between the germline ends. CDR1 and CDR2 (germline): SGHDT, YYEEEE. As DNA, the CDR3 is TGTGCCAGCAGAACAGGGACGGGGAGCTCCTACAATGAGCAGTTCTTC. Encoded protein: CASRTGTGSSYNEQFF.

This chain joins TRBV18 and TRBJ1-1; D not certain. The CDR3 is 12 amino acids. CDR1 and CDR2 from the germline V gene are KGHSH and LQKENI. V was shortened by 6 bases and J by 3 bases, with 8 bases between the two germline ends. CDR3 protein: CASSAQDTEAFF. The CDR3 nucleotides are TGTGCCAGCTCCGCCCAGGACACTGAAGCTTTCTTT.

This clone showed up just once. The chain employs TRBV28 and TRBJ1-2, with 11 bases fitting TRBD1. This CDR3 spans 14 amino acids. The J segment lost 7 bases and the V segment lost 7 bases, leaving 8 bases of the junction unmatched. CDR1 and CDR2 from the germline V gene are MDHEN and SYDVKM. The CDR3 sequence: CASTFGQGAFGYTF. DNA for the CDR3: TGTGCCAGCACCTTTGGACAGGGGGCGTTTGGCTACACCTTC.

V and J are TRBV18 and TRBJ1-3; D not resolved. V was trimmed by 3 bases and J by 2 bases, leaving 11 bases between them. The CDR3 contains 15 residues. The germline V gene encodes CDR1 KGHSH and CDR2 LQKENI. The CDR3, as DNA: TGTGCCAGCTCACCTACACAGCTACCTGGAAACACCATATATTTT. The encoded protein is CASSPTQLPGNTIYF.

This clone has only one observation. CDR3 coding DNA: TGTGCCAGCAGGGGGACAGGGGGCCATGGCTACACCTTC. Translated: CASRGTGGHGYTF. J is TRBJ1-2 and V is TRBV27; TRBD1 agrees at 12 bases. Germline CDR1 and CDR2: MNHEY and SMNVEV (reference sequence). The CDR3 is 13 amino acids. J lost 6 bases, V lost 6 bases, and 2 bases had no gene match.

This rearrangement joins TRBV18 to TRBJ2-7; the match to TRBD1 covers 9 bases. The CDR3 has 17 amino acids. CDR1 and CDR2 from the germline V gene are KGHSH and LQKENI. V lost 0 bases and J lost 4; bases outside the gene matches: 10. Here the CDR3 reads CASSPPLLDRGNYEQYF. CDR3 coding DNA: TGTGCCAGCTCACCACCCCTATTGGACAGGGGCAATTACGAGCAGTACTTC. The full variable domain, in which reference TRBV18 and TRBJ2-7 provide the parts outside the CDR3, is NAGVMQNPRHLVRRRGQEARLRCSPMKGHSHVYWYRQLPEEGLKFMVYLQKENIIDESGMPKERFSAEFPKEGPSILRIQQVVRGDSAAYFCASSPPLLDRGNYEQYFGPGTRLTVT.

The chain employs TRBV6-2 or TRBV6-3 and TRBJ1-1, with 10 bases that match TRBD1. The V segment lost 5 bases and the J segment 4 bases; nucleotides outside the gene matches: 7. The germline V gene has CDR1 MNHEY and CDR2 SVGEGT. The CDR3 is 15 residues long. The CDR3 DNA reads TGTGCCAGCAGTAGACAGGGGGCGGGGACCACTGAAGCTTTCTTT. The encoded protein is CASSRQGAGTTEAFF.

This rearrangement joins TRBV2 to TRBJ2-5; possible D gene TRBD1, 6 bases. Germline V gene lookup returns CDR1 SNHLY and CDR2 FYNNEI. V was pared by 5 bases and J by 7 bases, with 17 bases between. There are 14 residues in the CDR3. CDR3 bases: TGTGCCAGCAGTCCAGGGGACACCACCCCGACCCAGTACTTC. Its translation is CASSPGDTTPTQYF.

The chain couples TRBV9 to TRBJ2-7; TRBD2 might be the D (5 bases). CDR3 length: 14 amino acids. Trimming took 0 bases from V and 2 from J, leaving 9 bases between them. Per the germline V gene, CDR1 is SGDLS and CDR2 is YYNGEE. The CDR3 DNA is TGTGCCAGCAGCGTAGGTGGGCGGGCCTACGAGCAGTACTTC. It yields the protein CASSVGGRAYEQYF. Supplemented by reference TRBV9 and TRBJ2-7, the full variable domain reads DSGVTQTPKHLITATGQRVTLRCSPRSGDLSVYWYQQSLDQGLQFLIQYYNGEERAKGNILERFSAQQFPDLHSELNLSSLELGDSALYFCASSVGGRAYEQYFGPGTRLTVT.

The gene calls are TRBV5-1 and TRBJ2-5, with D possibly being TRBD2 (5 bases). Per germline, CDR1 SGHRS and CDR2 YFSETQ. The CDR3 runs to 14 residues. V lost 1 base and J 3 bases, leaving 10 bases between the germline ends. CDR3 sequence (DNA): TGCGCCAGCAGCTTGTTACCGGGGAAAGAGACCCAGTACTTC. This sequence encodes CASSLLPGKETQYF.

This clone was counted a few times. The chain combines TRBV2 with TRBJ1-1, with 7 bases matching TRBD1. The J segment lost 4 bases and the V segment lost 1 base, leaving 6 bases of the junction unmatched. Germline V CDR1 and CDR2: SNHLY, FYNNEI. The CDR3 sequence is 15 residues long. The DNA for the CDR3 is TGTGCCAGCAGTGAAGAAGGGACAGATATCACTGAAGCTTTCTTT. This codes for CASSEEGTDITEAFF.

The chain combines TRBV27 with TRBJ1-1; 8 bases are a match to TRBD1. Germline CDR1 reads MNHEY; CDR2 reads SMNVEV (reference sequence). V lost 5 bases and J lost 1; bases outside the gene matches: 6. The CDR3 is 15 amino acids. This CDR3 is CASSILGQENTEAFF. CDR3 DNA sequence: TGTGCCAGCAGTATCTTGGGACAGGAGAACACTGAAGCTTTCTTT.

This clone was recorded a few times. CDR3 DNA sequence: TGTGCCAGCAGCCTGACTTCTTCAAATGGAGTTGAAGCTTTCTTT. Translation: CASSLTSSNGVEAFF. The chain uses TRBV9 and TRBJ1-1; D is ambiguous. The germline V gene encodes CDR1 SGDLS and CDR2 YYNGEE. The CDR3 length is 15 residues. The V end was cut by 4 bases, the J end by 7 bases, with 20 bases between.

The rearrangement joins TRBV15 to TRBJ2-1; 7 bases map to TRBD1. Trimming at V came to 1 base and at J to 7 bases, leaving 7 bases not matched to a gene. The CDR3 has 15 amino acids. Per the germline V gene, CDR1 is LNHNV and CDR2 is YYDKDF (reference sequence). The CDR3 region is CATSRGTGTGNEQFF. The CDR3 bases are TGTGCCACCAGCAGAGGGACAGGCACAGGGAATGAGCAGTTCTTC.

This sequence joins TRBV5-1 and TRBJ1-1; 7 bases map to TRBD1. CDR3 length: 14 residues. J lost 0 bases, V lost 7 bases, and 6 bases had no gene match. Germline lookup yields CDR1 SGHRS and CDR2 YFSETQ. Here the CDR3 DNA reads TGCGCCAGCGGCCCCGGGACAGTGAACACTGAAGCTTTCTTT. Protein sequence: CASGPGTVNTEAFF.

CDR3 nucleotides: TGTGCCAGTAGGACGGGCCCGGGGATCTACAATGAGCAGTTCTTC. This translates into CASRTGPGIYNEQFF. The chain is built from TRBV19 and TRBJ2-1; D might be TRBD2 (5 bases). The CDR3 extends over 15 amino acids. V was cut by 6 bases and J by 3 bases, with 15 bases left in between. Looked up from germline, CDR1 is LNHDA and CDR2 is SQIVND (reference sequence).

The DNA of the CDR3 is TGTGCCAGCAGTTGGAGCCCAGACACCGGGGAGCTGTTTTTT. Translated: CASSWSPDTGELFF. The V and J genes are TRBV6-2 or TRBV6-3 and TRBJ2-2; the D is unclear. The germline V gene encodes CDR1 MNHEY and CDR2 SVGEGT. The CDR3 is made up of 14 amino acids. Trimming pared 4 bases from V and 3 bases from J, leaving 9 bases between.

This sequence joins TRBV5-1 and TRBJ2-5; 10 bases align to TRBD2. Losses at the gene ends were 2 bases for V and 1 base for J; bases not matched to a gene: 8. This CDR3 has 17 residues. Germline V CDR1 and CDR2: SGHRS, YFSETQ. CDR3 DNA: TGCGCCAGCAGCTTAGCTGTCGCTAGCGGGGGCCAAGAGACCCAGTACTTC. It encodes CASSLAVASGGQETQYF.

DNA for the CDR3: TGTGCCAGTGGGACAGGGAGGAACTATGGCTACACCTTC. Protein: CASGTGRNYGYTF. This chain joins TRBV19 and TRBJ1-2; TRBD1 matches 9 bases. The CDR3 loop spans 13 amino acids. Germline V gene lookup returns CDR1 LNHDA and CDR2 SQIVND (reference sequence). V trimming: 8 bases; J trimming: 2 bases; junction bases outside the gene matches: 3.

This chain joins TRBV5-1 and TRBJ2-1; 8 bases align to TRBD1. V lost 2 bases and J lost 9; bases outside the gene matches: 10. Germline-derived CDR1 and CDR2 are SGHRS and YFSETQ. This CDR3 has 15 residues. DNA of the CDR3: TGCGCCAGCAGCTTAAACACGGACAGGGCGAGTGAGCAGTTCTTC. Translation: CASSLNTDRASEQFF.

The chain joins TRBV9 to TRBJ1-2; D unresolved. Germline V gene data show CDR1 as SGDLS and CDR2 as YYNGEE. With 4 bases removed from V and 1 base from J, the gap between germline ends came to 14 bases. There are 15 residues in the CDR3. In nucleotides, the CDR3 is TGTGCCAGCAGCTTCCGGCCAGGAAGTAACTATGGCTACACCTTC. Translation: CASSFRPGSNYGYTF.